What follows describes a single TCR beta chain. In this sample, this clone turned up a few times. Its antigen is currently not known. Within one base of it there is no much larger clone, and no base qualities were kept. The data stem from a study of blood T cell repertoires in COVID-19 (TCRdb year 2020). With regard to the full study: Samples covering the acute and convalescent phases of COVID-19 were provided by collaborators in the United States, Italy and Spain. Samples were obtained from the ongoing ImmuneRACE study (first 160 participants) and from over 1,000 subjects provided by 6 global collaborators. HLA class I and class II types, where available, came from metadata supplied by the sample provider rather than from assay-based typing. The dataset comprised deeply sampled blood TCRbeta repertoires from subjects exposed to, actively infected with, or recovered from COVID-19. A de-identified subject ID, COVID-19 status, age in years and sex were almost always included in the sample metadata. The material from the prospective study consisted of cDNA or gDNA derived from T cells, B-cell-depleted T cells, or PBMCs. The repertoires were made available in a free public database intended to serve as a resource for research on the immune response to SARS-CoV-2. Results the study describes overall, beyond this receptor: The quantity of clinical and demographic metadata differed by source and by participant and was supplied without curation.

Whole blood was collected in K2EDTA tubes by collaborating institutions according to the institutions' own protocols. For TCRbeta analysis, collaborator samples were shipped as frozen whole blood, as isolated PBMCs, or as DNA extracted from either sample type. From a lookup of the germline V gene, CDR1 and CDR2 are SNHLY and FYNNEI. The CDR3 measures 15 amino acids from cysteine to phenylalanine. Just CDR3 DNA is preserved here, 45 bases in frame from base 1. Germline trimming amounts to 6 bases on V and 5 bases on J, with 10 as the count of junction bases outside the gene matches. The immunoSEQ Assay, a bias-controlled multiplex PCR, was used to amplify TCRbeta CDR3 regions from genomic DNA. As for the authors' bioinformatics: The number of nucleated cells in each sample was estimated from the amplification of reference gene primers within the assay. To quantify the absolute abundance of each unique TCRbeta CDR3 rearrangement, sequence reads were collapsed and filtered. Productive Simpson clonality was computed per sample as the square root of Simpson's diversity index over productive rearrangements. TCRdb provides this immuneACCESS table in a form limited to in-frame rearrangements. Some clones are lacking; in checked studies, under half of them reflect an unresolved V gene, and why the rest are absent is not known. That table supplies the V and J calls and clone size; D and trimming were determined from the DNA. This sample comprises over 100,000 clones, about 87% of them detected only once. The leading ten clones occupy 10% of the sample.

The sequencing sample was made of peripheral blood. The source is a man aged 45 to 65 with acute or convalescent COVID-19. The V gene is TRBV2 and the J gene is TRBJ1-1, with 9 bases aligning to TRBD1. The DNA sequence reads TGTGCCAGCAGCCCGGGACAGGGAGGGTTGACTGAAGCTTTCTTT. It is translated as CASSPGQGGLTEAFF.